The 24 T cell receptor beta chains in this list originate from one sample, sequenced in a study of T cells in Graves' hyperthyroidism and ophthalmopathy. Authors of the study amplified TCR beta CDR3 regions from RNA transcripts. During a first-round RT-PCR of the TCR CDR3, the HTBI primer set was used. Using its own MiXCR run on the multiplex PCR reads, TCRdb lists one record per CDR3 protein. The sample consists of about 500,000 distinct CDR3 sequences, 15% to 20% of them appearing once. The specimen sequenced was blood. These receptors were collected from a woman aged 18 to 35 with Graves' ophthalmopathy.

With regard to this clonotype: Just one base apart from a much larger clone, this may be a read error. The chain links TRBV2 to TRBJ1-2; TRBD1 agrees at 7 bases. Germline V gene lookup returns CDR1 SNHLY and CDR2 FYNNEI. The CDR3 has 16 amino acids. CDR3 residues: CVSSELRGQGSYGYTF. The CDR3 DNA sequence: TGTGTCAGCAGTGAATTGAGGGGGCAGGGTAGCTATGGCTACACCTTC.

This clonotype was observed at least ten times. The genes are TRBV27 and TRBJ1-1; 7 bases agree with TRBD1. Germline-derived CDR1 and CDR2 are MNHEY and SMNVEV (reference sequence). J was trimmed by 5 bases and V by 3 bases; bases with no gene match: 6. The CDR3 sequence is 14 residues long. The CDR3 spells CASSFSGGSTEAFF. Here the CDR3 DNA reads TGTGCCAGCAGTTTCTCAGGGGGGAGTACTGAAGCTTTCTTT.

This clonotype was seen a few times. V gene TRBV7-9 combines with J gene TRBJ2-5, with 9 positions matching TRBD1. V shed 5 bases and J 4 bases; nucleotides not matched to a gene: 11. The germline V gene encodes CDR1 SEHNR and CDR2 FQNEAQ (reference sequence). The CDR3 is made up of 16 amino acids. CDR3 loop: CASSPMDRGLIETQYF. The CDR3 nucleotides read TGTGCCAGCAGCCCCATGGACAGGGGCCTTATAGAGACCCAGTACTTC.

A few counts support this clonotype. The chain employs TRBV7-9 and TRBJ2-1; 7 bases agree with TRBD1. Germline V gives CDR1 SEHNR, CDR2 FQNEAQ (reference sequence). J gave up 6 bases and V 3 bases, and 5 bases lay outside the gene matches. The CDR3 extends over 14 amino acids. In DNA, the CDR3 is TGTGCCAGCAGCTTTGACAGGGTGGCCAATGAGCAGTTCTTC. Its protein product is CASSFDRVANEQFF.

This clonotype came up a few times. J is TRBJ2-6 and V is TRBV12-3 or TRBV12-4; D might be TRBD1 or TRBD2, each matching 5 bases. This CDR3 has 17 residues. Trimming cost V 6 bases and J 0 bases, with 15 bases left between them. The CDR3 DNA is TGTGCCAGCAGCCGGGGACGTCGGAGCTCTGGGGCCAACGTCCTGACTTTC. This encodes CASSRGRRSSGANVLTF.

This clonotype was detected many times. The chain combines TRBV6-1 with TRBJ2-5, with 7 nucleotides matching TRBD1. Germline V lookup: CDR1 MNHNS, CDR2 SASEGT. The CDR3 length is 15 residues. The V and J ends lost 5 bases and 5 bases, in that order; junction bases with no gene match: 11. The CDR3 region is CASSNDRVEEETQYF. For the CDR3, the DNA is TGTGCCAGCAGTAACGACAGGGTGGAGGAGGAGACCCAGTACTTC.

The V call is TRBV27, the J call TRBJ1-5; D is perhaps TRBD1 (6 bases). The V end lost 8 bases, the J end lost 9 bases, and 29 bases lay between the germline ends. The length of the CDR3 is 17 residues. Germline-derived CDR1 and CDR2 are MNHEY and SMNVEV (reference sequence). CDR3 in amino acids: CASGFTGSTPGRTPQHF. Here the CDR3 DNA reads TGTGCCAGCGGATTTACAGGGAGTACACCAGGACGTACGCCCCAGCATTTT.

This clonotype was observed a handful of times. The chain combines TRBV28 with TRBJ2-5, with 7 nucleotides matching TRBD2. The V gene's germline CDR1 is MDHEN and CDR2 SYDVKM. This CDR3 spans 16 amino acids. V shed 3 bases, J shed 5 bases, and the junction held 12 bases outside the gene matches. In DNA, the CDR3 is TGTGCCAGCAGTTTCGTGGCGGGGGATATGGAGGAGACCCAGTACTTC. Protein: CASSFVAGDMEETQYF.

This clonotype was observed at least ten times. J is TRBJ2-5 and V is TRBV18; D remains unclear. There are 12 residues in the CDR3. Trimming took 2 bases from V and 4 from J, leaving 5 bases between them. The V gene's germline CDR1 is KGHSH and CDR2 LQKENI. CDR3 in DNA: TGTGCCAGCTCACCAGCGTTAGAGACCCAGTACTTC. Translation: CASSPALETQYF.

The V and J genes are TRBV7-9 and TRBJ2-7, with 9 positions matching TRBD1. V dropped 3 bases and J dropped 0; count of bases not matched to a gene: 3. CDR1 SEHNR and CDR2 FQNEAQ come from the germline V gene (reference sequence). The CDR3 contains 15 residues. CDR3 in amino acids: CASSFMGQGSYEQYF. CDR3 in DNA: TGTGCCAGCAGCTTTATGGGACAGGGCTCCTACGAGCAGTACTTC.

The V call is TRBV4-3, the J call TRBJ2-3, with 9 bases lining up with TRBD2. The CDR3 consists of 17 residues. The V gene end was trimmed by 3 bases and the J gene end by 0 bases; junction bases not matched to a gene: 7. Germline CDR1 is LGHNA and CDR2 is YSLEER. The CDR3 spells CASSHDTTSGSTDTQYF. CDR3 sequence (DNA): TGCGCCAGCAGCCACGATACGACTAGCGGTAGCACAGATACGCAGTATTTT.

The CDR3: CASSQDPYQPQHF. For the CDR3, the DNA is TGCGCCAGCAGCCAAGATCCCTATCAGCCCCAGCATTTT. V usage is TRBV4-1 and J usage is TRBJ1-5; D is undetermined. The V gene's germline CDR1 is MGHRA and CDR2 YSYEKL. The CDR3 spans 13 residues. Trimming took 0 bases from V and 5 from J, leaving 5 bases between them.

This clonotype was seen repeatedly, ten times or more. The V call is TRBV28, the J call TRBJ2-7; the match to TRBD2 covers 8 bases. V dropped 2 bases and J dropped 1; count of bases not matched to a gene: 4. This CDR3 has 15 residues. From germline, CDR1 is MDHEN and CDR2 SYDVKM. For the CDR3, the DNA is TGTGCCAGCAGTTTAGGGACTAGAAGATCCTACGAGCAGTACTTC. This codes for CASSLGTRRSYEQYF.

This clonotype appeared a single time. The V and J genes are TRBV27 and TRBJ2-1; D gene unclear. Deletions cut 8 bases from V and 2 bases from J, with 10 bases between. CDR3 size: 13 residues. Germline CDR1 MNHEY, CDR2 SMNVEV (reference sequence). This CDR3 reads CASHSRTYNEQFF. CDR3 DNA sequence: TGTGCCAGCCACTCCCGGACCTACAATGAGCAGTTCTTC.

The chain uses TRBV19 and TRBJ2-7; TRBD1 aligns across 8 bases. Losses at the gene ends were 9 bases for V and 5 bases for J; bases not matched to a gene: 9. CDR1 is LNHDA and CDR2 is SQIVND in the germline V gene (reference sequence). The CDR3 is 13 amino acids. DNA for the CDR3: TGTGCCAGCTGCCAGGGGGCTGGCAACGAGCAGTACTTC. Residues: CASCQGAGNEQYF.

As concerns this clonotype: Being one base from a much bigger clone, this may be a read error. J is TRBJ2-7 and V is TRBV12-3 or TRBV12-4; TRBD2 matches at 11 bases. Germline trimming cut 6 bases from V and 6 bases from J; bases unmatched to any gene: 7. CDR3 length: 14 amino acids. CDR3 sequence reads: CASSLLAGEGEQYF. The CDR3 region has the DNA TGTGCCAGCAGCCTACTAGCGGGAGAAGGCGAGCAGTACTTC.

This clonotype was picked up many times. CDR3 sequence: CASSFRASGYGYTF. The CDR3 nucleotides are TGTGCCAGCAGTTTCAGGGCATCGGGCTATGGCTACACCTTC. The chain carries TRBV28 and TRBJ1-2; weak D call: TRBD1 (5 bases). V dropped 3 bases and J dropped 4 bases, with 12 bases sitting between them. Germline CDR1 and CDR2: MDHEN and SYDVKM. The CDR3 loop spans 14 amino acids.

This clonotype was observed at least ten times. V gene TRBV12-3 or TRBV12-4 combines with J gene TRBJ1-1; 12 bases map to TRBD1. V shed 5 bases and J 4 bases; nucleotides not matched to a gene: 11. The CDR3 runs 17 residues. CDR3 region: CASSPRDRGLVRTEAFF. The CDR3 coding sequence is TGTGCCAGCAGTCCCCGGGACAGGGGGCTTGTGCGCACTGAAGCTTTCTTT.

The table lists this clonotype with many counts. The chain links TRBV20-1 to TRBJ1-2; TRBD1 aligns across 8 bases. CDR3 length: 14 amino acids. V dropped 6 bases and J dropped 4; count of bases not matched to a gene: 10. Germline CDR1 is DFQATT and CDR2 is SNEGSKA (reference sequence). Here the CDR3 DNA reads TGCAGTGCCGATAGGACAGGGAGCTTCTATGGCTACACCTTC. It specifies CSADRTGSFYGYTF.

The table lists this clonotype with a few counts. The rearrangement joins TRBV28 to TRBJ2-7; D is unresolved. CDR3 length: 13 residues. V lost 2 bases and J 4 bases, leaving 9 bases between the germline ends. In germline, CDR1 is MDHEN, CDR2 SYDVKM. The CDR3 DNA reads TGTGCCAGCAGTTTAGTGGTGGGGTACGAGCAGTACTTC. Its translation is CASSLVVGYEQYF.

This clonotype has ten or more counts. The J gene is TRBJ1-2, the V gene TRBV27; D remains ambiguous. This CDR3 has 11 amino acids. In germline, CDR1 is MNHEY, CDR2 SMNVEV (reference sequence). V was trimmed by 6 bases and J by 4 bases, leaving 6 bases between them. In DNA, the CDR3 is TGTGCCAGCAGGGATAGCTATGGCTACACCTTC. This translates into CASRDSYGYTF.

In this sample, this clonotype turned up many times. This chain's CDR3 is CASSLSFSYEQYF. The DNA for the CDR3 is TGTGCCAGCAGTTTATCCTTCTCCTACGAGCAGTACTTC. The chain is built from TRBV28 and TRBJ2-7; D unresolved. V was pared by 1 base and J by 0 bases, with 4 bases between. The CDR3 length is 13 residues. Germline CDR1 MDHEN, CDR2 SYDVKM.

This clonotype was observed many times. The CDR3 reads CASRPGYSPLHF. CDR3 bases: TGTGCCAGCAGACCAGGGTACTCACCCCTCCACTTT. The chain links TRBV28 to TRBJ1-6; D may be TRBD1 (5 bases). Germline V gene sequence: CDR1 MDHEN, CDR2 SYDVKM. The CDR3 spans 12 residues. V was pared by 6 bases and J by 10 bases, with 10 bases between. The entire variable domain, with the rest obtained from reference TRBV28 and TRBJ1-6, is as follows: DVKVTQSSRYLVKRTGEKVFLECVQDMDHENMFWYRQDPGLGLRLIYFSYDVKMKEKGDIPEGYSVSREKKERFSLILESASTNQTSMYLCASRPGYSPLHFGNGTRLTVT.

The chain is built from TRBV28 and TRBJ1-5; 7 bases match TRBD1. The CDR3 extends over 19 amino acids. From germline, CDR1 is MDHEN and CDR2 SYDVKM. V lost 2 bases to trimming and J lost 0 bases; unmatched junction nucleotides: 13. The CDR3 region is CASSLPLFRDSYSNQPQHF. CDR3 nucleotide sequence: TGTGCCAGCAGTTTACCGTTATTCCGGGACAGCTATAGCAATCAGCCCCAGCATTTT.